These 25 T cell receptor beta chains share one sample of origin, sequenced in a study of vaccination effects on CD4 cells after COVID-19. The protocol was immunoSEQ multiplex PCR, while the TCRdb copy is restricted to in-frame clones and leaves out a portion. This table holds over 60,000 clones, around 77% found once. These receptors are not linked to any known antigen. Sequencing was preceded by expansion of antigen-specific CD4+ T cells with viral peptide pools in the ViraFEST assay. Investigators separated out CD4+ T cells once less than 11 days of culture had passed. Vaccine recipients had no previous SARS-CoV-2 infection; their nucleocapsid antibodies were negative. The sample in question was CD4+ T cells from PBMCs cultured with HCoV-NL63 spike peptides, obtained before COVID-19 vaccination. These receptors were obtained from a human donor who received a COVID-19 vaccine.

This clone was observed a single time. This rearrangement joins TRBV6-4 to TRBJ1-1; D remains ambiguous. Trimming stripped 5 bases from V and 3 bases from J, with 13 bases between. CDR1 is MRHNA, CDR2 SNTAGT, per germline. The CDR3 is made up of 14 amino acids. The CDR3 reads CASSQHPEDTEAFF. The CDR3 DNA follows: TGTGCCAGCAGTCAACACCCGGAGGACACTGAAGCTTTCTTT.

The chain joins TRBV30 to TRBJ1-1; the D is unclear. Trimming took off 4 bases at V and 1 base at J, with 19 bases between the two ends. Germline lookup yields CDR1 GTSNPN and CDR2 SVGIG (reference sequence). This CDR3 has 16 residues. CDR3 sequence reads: CAWTNKVGRTNTEAFF. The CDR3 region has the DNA TGTGCCTGGACTAATAAAGTAGGACGGACGAACACTGAAGCTTTCTTT.

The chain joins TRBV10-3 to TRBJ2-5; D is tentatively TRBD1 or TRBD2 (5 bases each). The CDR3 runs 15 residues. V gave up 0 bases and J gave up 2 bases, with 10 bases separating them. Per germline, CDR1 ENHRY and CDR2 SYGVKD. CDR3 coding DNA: TGTGCCATCAGTGAGTCGGGGGTGAAACAAGAGACCCAGTACTTC. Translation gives CAISESGVKQETQYF.

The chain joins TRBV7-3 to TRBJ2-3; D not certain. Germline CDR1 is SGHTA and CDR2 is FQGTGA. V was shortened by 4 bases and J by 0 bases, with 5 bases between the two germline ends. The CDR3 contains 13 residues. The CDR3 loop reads CASSSTSTDTQYF. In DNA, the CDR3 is TGTGCCAGCAGCTCCACTAGCACAGATACGCAGTATTTT.

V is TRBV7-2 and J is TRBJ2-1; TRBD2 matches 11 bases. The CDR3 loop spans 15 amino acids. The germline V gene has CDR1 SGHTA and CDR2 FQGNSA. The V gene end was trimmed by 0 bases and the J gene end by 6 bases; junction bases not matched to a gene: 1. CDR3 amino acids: CASSLALAGVNEQFF. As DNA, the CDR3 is TGTGCCAGCAGCTTAGCACTAGCGGGGGTCAATGAGCAGTTCTTC. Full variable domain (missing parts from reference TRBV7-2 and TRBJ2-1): GAGVSQSPSNKVTEKGKDVELRCDPISGHTALYWYRQSLGQGLEFLIYFQGNSAPDKSGLPSDRFSAERTGGSVSTLTIQRTQQEDSAVYLCASSLALAGVNEQFFGPGTRLTVL.

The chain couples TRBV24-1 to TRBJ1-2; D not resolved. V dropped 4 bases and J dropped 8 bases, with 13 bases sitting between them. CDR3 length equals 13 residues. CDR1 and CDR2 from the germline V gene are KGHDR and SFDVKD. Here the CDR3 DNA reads TGTGCCACCAGTGACTCTGAGGGCCTGGGCTACACCTTC. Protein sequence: CATSDSEGLGYTF.

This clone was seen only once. The CDR3 sequence: CASIPWATNEKLFF. DNA for the CDR3: TGTGCCAGCATACCGTGGGCAACTAATGAAAAACTGTTTTTT. The V call is TRBV2, the J call TRBJ1-4; D remains unclear. Germline V CDR1 and CDR2: SNHLY, FYNNEI. V was clipped by 7 bases and J by 0 bases, with 9 bases between them. The length of the CDR3 is 14 residues.

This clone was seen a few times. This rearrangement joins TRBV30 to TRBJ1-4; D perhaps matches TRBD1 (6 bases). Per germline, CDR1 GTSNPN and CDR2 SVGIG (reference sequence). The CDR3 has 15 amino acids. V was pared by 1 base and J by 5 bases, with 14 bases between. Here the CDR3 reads CAWSARWGQNEKLFF. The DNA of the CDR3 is TGTGCCTGGAGTGCCCGATGGGGGCAGAATGAAAAACTGTTTTTT.

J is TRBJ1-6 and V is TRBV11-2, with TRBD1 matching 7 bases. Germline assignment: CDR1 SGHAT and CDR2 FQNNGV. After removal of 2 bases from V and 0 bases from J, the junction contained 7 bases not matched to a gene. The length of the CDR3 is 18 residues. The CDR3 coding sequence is TGTGCCAGCAGCTTATTTGGGACAGAGAGCTCCTATAATTCACCCCTCCACTTT. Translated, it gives CASSLFGTESSYNSPLHF.

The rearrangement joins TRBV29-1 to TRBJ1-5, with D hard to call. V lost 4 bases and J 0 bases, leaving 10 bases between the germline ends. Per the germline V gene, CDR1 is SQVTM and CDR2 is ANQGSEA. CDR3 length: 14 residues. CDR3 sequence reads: CSVVVDNSNQPQHF. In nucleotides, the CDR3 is TGCAGCGTTGTAGTAGATAATAGCAATCAGCCCCAGCATTTT.

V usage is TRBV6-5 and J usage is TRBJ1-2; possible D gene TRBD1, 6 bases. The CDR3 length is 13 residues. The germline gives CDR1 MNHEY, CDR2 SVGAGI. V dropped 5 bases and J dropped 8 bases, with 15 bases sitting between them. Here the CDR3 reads CASSPTGRWGYTF. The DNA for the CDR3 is TGTGCCAGCAGTCCTACAGGGCGTTGGGGCTACACCTTC.

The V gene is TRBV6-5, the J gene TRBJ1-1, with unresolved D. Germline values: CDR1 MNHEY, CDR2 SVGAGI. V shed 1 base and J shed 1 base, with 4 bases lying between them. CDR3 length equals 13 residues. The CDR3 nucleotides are TGTGCCAGCAGTTACTGGGGGAACACTGAAGCTTTCTTT. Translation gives CASSYWGNTEAFF.

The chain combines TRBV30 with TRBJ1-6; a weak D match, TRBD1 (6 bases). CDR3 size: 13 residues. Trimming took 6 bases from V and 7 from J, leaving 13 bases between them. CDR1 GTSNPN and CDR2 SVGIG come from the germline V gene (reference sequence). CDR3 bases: TGTGCCTGCTCTAGGGACACCAATTCACCCCTCCACTTT. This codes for CACSRDTNSPLHF.

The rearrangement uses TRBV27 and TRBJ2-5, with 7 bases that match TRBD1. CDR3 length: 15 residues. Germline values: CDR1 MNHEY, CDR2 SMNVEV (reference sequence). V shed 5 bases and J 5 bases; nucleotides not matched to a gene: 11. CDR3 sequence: CASSLTRTGEETQYF. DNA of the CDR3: TGTGCCAGCAGTCTAACCCGGACAGGAGAGGAGACCCAGTACTTC.

Written as DNA, the CDR3 is TGTGCCACCAGTTCGGACGGGAGCAATCAGCCCCAGCATTTT. Encoded protein: CATSSDGSNQPQHF. V usage is TRBV24-1 and J usage is TRBJ1-5; D uncertain. V lost 6 bases and J lost 1, with 9 bases in between. Germline lookup yields CDR1 KGHDR and CDR2 SFDVKD. The CDR3 is 14 amino acids.

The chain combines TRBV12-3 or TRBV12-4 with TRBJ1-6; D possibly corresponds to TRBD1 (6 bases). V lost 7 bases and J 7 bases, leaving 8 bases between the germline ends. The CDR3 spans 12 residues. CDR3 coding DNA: TGTGCCAGCAACACAGGGAATTCACCCCTCCACTTT. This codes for CASNTGNSPLHF.

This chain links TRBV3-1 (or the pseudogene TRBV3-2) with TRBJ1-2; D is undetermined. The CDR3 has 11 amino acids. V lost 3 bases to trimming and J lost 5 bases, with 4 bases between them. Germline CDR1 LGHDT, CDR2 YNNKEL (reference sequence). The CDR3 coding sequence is TGTGCCAGCAGCCAGAGGTATGGCTACACCTTC. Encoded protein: CASSQRYGYTF.

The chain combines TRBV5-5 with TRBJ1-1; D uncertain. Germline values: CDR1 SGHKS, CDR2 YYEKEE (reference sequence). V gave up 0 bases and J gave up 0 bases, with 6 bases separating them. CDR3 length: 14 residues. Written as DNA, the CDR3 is TGTGCCAGCAGCTTGGGGTCAATGAACACTGAAGCTTTCTTT. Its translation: CASSLGSMNTEAFF.

The CDR3 region has the DNA TGTGCCAGCAGCTTGGACAGGAGGATGGAGACCCAGTACTTC. Translation gives CASSLDRRMETQYF. The rearrangement uses TRBV9 and TRBJ2-5; TRBD1 aligns across 7 bases. From germline, CDR1 is SGDLS and CDR2 YYNGEE. The ends lost 4 bases at V and 5 bases at J; junction bases unmatched: 8. The CDR3 length is 14 residues. Drawing the rest from reference TRBV9 and TRBJ2-5, the complete variable domain is DSGVTQTPKHLITATGQRVTLRCSPRSGDLSVYWYQQSLDQGLQFLIQYYNGEERAKGNILERFSAQQFPDLHSELNLSSLELGDSALYFCASSLDRRMETQYFGPGTRLLVL.

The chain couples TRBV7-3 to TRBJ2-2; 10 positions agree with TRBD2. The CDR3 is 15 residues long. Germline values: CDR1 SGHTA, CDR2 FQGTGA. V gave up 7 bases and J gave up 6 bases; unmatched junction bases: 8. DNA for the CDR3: TGTGCCAGCACGAAGCGGGGGGGCAAGGCCGGGGAGCTGTTTTTT. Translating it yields CASTKRGGKAGELFF.

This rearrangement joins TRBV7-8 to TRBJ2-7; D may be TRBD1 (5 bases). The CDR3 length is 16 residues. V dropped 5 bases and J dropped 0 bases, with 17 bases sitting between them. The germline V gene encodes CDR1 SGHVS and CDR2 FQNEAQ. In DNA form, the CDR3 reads TGTGCCAGCAGCGAAACCGCCCAGGGTGACTCCTACGAGCAGTACGTC. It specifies CASSETAQGDSYEQYV.

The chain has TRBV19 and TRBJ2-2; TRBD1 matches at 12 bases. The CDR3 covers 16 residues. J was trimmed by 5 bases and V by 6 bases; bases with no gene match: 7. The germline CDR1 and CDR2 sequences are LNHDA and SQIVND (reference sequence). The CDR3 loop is CASSGGQGAYTGELFF. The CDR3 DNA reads TGTGCCAGTAGCGGGGGACAGGGGGCATATACCGGGGAGCTGTTTTTT.

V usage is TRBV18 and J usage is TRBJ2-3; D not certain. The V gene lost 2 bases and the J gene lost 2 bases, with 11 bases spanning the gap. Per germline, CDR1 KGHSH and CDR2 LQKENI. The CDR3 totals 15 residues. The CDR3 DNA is TGTGCCAGCTCACCAAGCCTTCAAATCACAGATACGCAGTATTTT. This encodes CASSPSLQITDTQYF.

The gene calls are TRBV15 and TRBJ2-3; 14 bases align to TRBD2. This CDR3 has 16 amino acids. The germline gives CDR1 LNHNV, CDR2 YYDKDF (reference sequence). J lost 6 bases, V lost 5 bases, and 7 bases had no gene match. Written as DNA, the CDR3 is TGTGCCACCAGCGCAAGACTAGCGGGGGGGCTGGATACGCAGTATTTT. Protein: CATSARLAGGLDTQYF.

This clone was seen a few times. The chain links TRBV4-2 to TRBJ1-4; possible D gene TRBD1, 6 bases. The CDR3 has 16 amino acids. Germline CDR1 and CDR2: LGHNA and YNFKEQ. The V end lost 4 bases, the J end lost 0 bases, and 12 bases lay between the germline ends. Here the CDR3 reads CASSLIQGATNEKLFF. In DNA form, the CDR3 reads TGTGCCAGCAGCCTGATACAGGGCGCAACTAATGAAAAACTGTTTTTT.